One T cell receptor (beta chain) is described in this entry. A v3.0 immunoSEQ assay was performed at survey level. Data came from immunoSEQ multiplex PCR; TCRdb stores just in-frame clones and leaves some out. The sample shows around 25,000 clones, about 86% of them seen only once. The sample belongs to a study of long-term antiretroviral therapy in people with HIV. This CDR3 is 13 amino acids long. V was trimmed by 2 bases and J by 1 base, leaving 8 bases between them. The germline V gene encodes CDR1 SQVTM and CDR2 ANQGSEA. Sequenced material: unsorted PBMCs, taken at the start of antiretroviral therapy, before treatment. The chain joins TRBV29-1 to TRBJ1-1; possible D gene TRBD1, 5 bases. The clonotype originates from a young woman with HIV. The CDR3, as DNA: TGCAGCGTTGAAAAGGGACCGAACACTGAAGCTTTCTTT. Its translation is CSVEKGPNTEAFF.